This T cell receptor (beta chain) was identified during a study of cytomegalovirus exposure and HLA in healthy donors (dated by TCRdb to 2016 to 2017). For the wider study: According to an earlier analysis of around 600 of the donors, some 170 million T cells yielded over 90 million unique TCR beta sequences and 276 Gb of sequence data. An early release that covered several hundred HLA-typed donors contained approximately 290 gigabases of sequencing data and tens of millions of unique TCR sequences. Of the 300 to 450 genotyped donors, about 80% fell in the genetic ancestry cluster associated with self-reported Caucasian donors. The aim of the study was to test whether cataloging public T cell receptors could identify signatures of past pathogen exposure. The study profiled the T cell repertoires of around 700 subjects by immunosequencing and related them to cytomegalovirus serostatus. In addition to the first cohort of 650 to 750 subjects, a separate validation cohort of approximately 120 different subjects was used. To predict cytomegalovirus infection status, the study brought together high-throughput TCR immunosequencing, statistical association of individual TCRs with disease status, and machine learning. In a later analysis, previously published TCR beta repertoires from fewer than 750 donors were re-analyzed and high-resolution HLA genotyping was added so that TCR occurrence patterns could be studied. In the later analysis, no new phenotypic data were used to find candidate immune exposures; instead, reliance was placed on TCR beta sequences and their occurrence across donors. An earlier analysis of 587 of the donors used high-throughput TCR beta sequencing to judge whether each TCR beta V gene segment behaved as functional or pseudogenic. Alongside the repertoire data, information on donor age, sex, ethnicity and CMV serostatus was compiled. A later genetic analysis took genome-wide SNP genotypes for about 55% of the roughly 700 donors and used that subset as a discovery cohort. All discovery cohort repertoires had been generated using a single sequencing platform. Both class I and class II loci were covered by HLA typing, at four-digit resolution. The number of typed donors differed by locus: roughly 629-630 for A, B, C, DRB1 and DQB1; roughly 510 for DQA1; around 610 for DPA1; and roughly 470 for DPB1. Because of strong linkage in the cohort, roughly five DR-DQ haplotypes were treated as single units for association and clustering. Among a few hundred genotyped donors of the cohort, an average of about 240,000 unique TCR beta nucleotide sequences were sequenced per donor, roughly 20% of them non-productive. Points the paper makes about the study in general: At a false discovery rate of 0.05, a later analysis linked roughly 17,000 TCR beta sequences to specific HLA alleles. Correlated functional status among segregating V segments might reflect linkage disequilibrium, but an unknown experimental factor could not be ruled out. The sequencing pipeline was judged likely to have produced a cluster of highly shared sequence variants as a technical artifact. A later analysis found that most CMV-associated TCR beta chains appeared HLA-restricted, with HLA associations seemingly driven largely by CMV exposure. Some IMGT-functional V segments, including TRBV6-2 and TRBV6-3, could not be told apart with the 87-base-pair reads, so those segments were excluded. According to a later analysis, parvovirus B19, influenza, CMV and Epstein-Barr virus appeared linked to several top co-occurrence clusters. The authors suggested that the approach could potentially be extended to other disease states and immunological phenotypes. A later analysis found that HLA-associated TCR beta chains were more clonally expanded and had lower generation probabilities than equally common non-associated chains. Immune exposure information for the cohort was limited to CMV serostatus. A further reported finding was that TCR beta sequences accurately predicted the HLA-A and HLA-B alleles for most subjects in the first cohort. The earlier analysis of 587 of the donors excluded approximately 17 rarely observed V segments, including chromosome 9 orphons, because counts were too low. The study gave a list of 150 to 200 TCR beta chains associated with cytomegalovirus. In an earlier analysis of some 500 of the donors, most TCR beta V segments were observed in productive rearrangements about 87% or about 30% of the time, broadly matching IMGT annotations. Compared with the approximately 700-donor mean, donors in an Asian-associated ancestry cluster had fewer N-insertions in productive TCRs, according to a later genetic analysis. When HLA alleles, especially DR and DQ, strongly co-occurred, attributing TCR associations to individual alleles was difficult. A later analysis found that TCR association rates varied across HLA loci, with DRB1 alleles showing the most associated TCRs and HLA-C alleles the fewest. The presence/absence analyses assumed that sequencing depth was roughly uniform across donors, and that assumption may not be true. A few of the identified cytomegalovirus-associated TCR beta chains were confirmed in vitro to be specific for cytomegalovirus antigens. Because some donors lacked HLA typing at each locus, the association tests relied only on the typed subset. The classifier was reported to diagnose cytomegalovirus status with high specificity and sensitivity in both the original cohort and the validation cohort. V-gene and J-gene trimming of TCR beta chains was associated with a missense DCLRE1C variant in a later genetic analysis, and the association was replicated in an independent cohort. Most TCR sequences were observed very rarely across donors, whereas some public TCRs were present in many individuals. Only TCR beta chains were sequenced in this cohort, and the absence of alpha or paired-chain data limited detectable features.

Details on this clone: The antigen it recognizes is unknown.

As encoded in the germline V gene (reference sequence), CDR1 is SGHNT while CDR2 is YYREEE. V is reduced by 0 bases and J by 2 bases, leaving a spacing of 8 bases between them. The CDR3 measures 14 amino acids from cysteine to phenylalanine. Just CDR3 DNA is preserved here, 42 bases in frame from base 1. The cohort consisted of 666 healthy bone marrow donors. All cohort members were sampled while nominally healthy, although unrecorded immune exposures were likely present. The donor tested CMV seronegative, placing the donor among the 352 seronegative members of the cohort. Every donor gave a peripheral blood sample, and the peripheral blood mononuclear cells from that sample were used for TCR beta sequencing. The Qiagen DNeasy Blood Extraction Kit was used to extract genomic DNA from the blood cell samples. Library preparation used the immunoSEQ multiplex PCR assay. A mixture of 60 forward primers for TCR Vbeta segments and 13 reverse primers for TCR Jbeta segments was used in the multiplex PCR. The CDR3 region of rearranged TCR beta genes was amplified from genomic DNA with a multiplex PCR assay. Amplified TCR beta libraries were sequenced as 87-base-pair reads on the Illumina HiSeq System. For the original study's pipeline: A later analysis tallied 75 million to 85 million unique TCR beta chains across the roughly 610 repertoires, and some 10 million of those chains were shared by two or more donors. To remove PCR and sequencing errors, raw reads were error-corrected and collapsed into unique sequences using a nearest-neighbor algorithm that merged closely related sequences. V, D and J gene segments were assigned by aligning CDR3 sequences to IMGT reference sequences. Each retained sequence needed at least a six-nucleotide match to both a V gene segment and a J gene segment. A rearrangement counted as productive if the CDR3 had no stop codons and remained in frame with V and J, and every other rearrangement counted as non-productive. CDR3 was defined by IMGT convention, running from the second conserved V-encoded cysteine to the conserved J-encoded phenylalanine. The earlier analysis of 500 to 600 of the donors excluded sequences that lacked an unambiguous match to a single V gene segment. An earlier analysis of roughly 590 of the donors called V segments functional above 56.7% productive rearrangements and segregating when the between-donor standard deviation exceeded 5%. A statistical classification framework was developed to diagnose cytomegalovirus status using the catalog of TCR beta chain sequences. In a later analysis, TCR nucleotide sequences were compared against IMGT/GENE-DB human TR gene sequences so that V and J genes could be assigned. A later analysis assigned CDR3 sequences and most-parsimonious VDJ recombination scenarios with the TCRdist pipeline. In a later analysis, each TCR beta chain was defined by its CDR3 amino acid sequence together with its V-gene family, and reads without a unique V-gene family were excluded. To address suspected cross-contamination and a sequencing artifact, a later analysis removed a few hundred highly shared, low-generation-probability nucleotide sequences. A later analysis calculated a clonal expansion index for each public chain from normalized within-repertoire ranks of inferred template counts. In a later analysis, generation probabilities were computed with a VDJ recombination model fitted to out-of-frame rearrangements, and the resulting probabilities were checked against IGoR. In a later analysis, hypergeometric tests were used to score TCR-TCR, TCR-HLA and TCR-CMV co-occurrence, with a repertoire-size bias correction applied to TCR pairs. False discovery rates were estimated in a later analysis by permuting HLA or CMV assignments 20 times. In a later analysis, co-occurring TCRs were grouped using DBSCAN, and TCRdist sequence similarity was added for clustering within HLA-allele-positive subsets. For co-occurrence clustering, repertoires with fewer than 30,000 or more than 120,000 public chains were excluded, along with four or five repertoires with anomalous nucleotide sharing. This immuneACCESS table, as held by TCRdb, lists in-frame sequences with V and J called but not all clones. Of the missing ones, under half trace to an unresolved V gene in checked studies; the others have no known cause. V and J calls and clone size are copied from that table; D and trimming were computed from the DNA. This specimen's table enumerates 150,000 or so clones. The leading ten clones occupy around 1.4% of the sample.

The clonotype comes from a woman between 55 and 75 years old in good health and CMV-seronegative. What was sequenced was PBMCs. The sequence links TRBV5-4 to TRBJ1-2; TRBD1 could be the D gene, as 6 bases match. CDR3 reads: CASSLDRGNYGYTF. The base sequence is TGTGCCAGCAGCTTGGATAGGGGGAACTATGGCTACACCTTC.